A single sample is the source of the 23 T cell receptor beta chains below, sequenced in a study of cytomegalovirus exposure and HLA in healthy donors. This PCR relied on a set of 60 Vbeta primers and 13 Jbeta primers. Profiling relied on immunoSEQ multiplex PCR, and the TCRdb table lists in-frame clones only, not all of them. This sample has some 180,000 clones, with over 70% found just once. Sequences were obtained from PBMCs. The receptor set was obtained from a male donor in good health and CMV-seronegative.

This chain joins TRBV29-1 and TRBJ2-3, with TRBD2 identical over 14 bases. V gave up 0 bases and J gave up 3 bases; unmatched junction bases: 5. Looked up from germline, CDR1 is SQVTM and CDR2 is ANQGSEA. The CDR3 spans 17 residues. This CDR3 is CSVEELGLAGGTDTQYF. The CDR3 DNA reads as TGCAGCGTTGAAGAACTTGGACTAGCGGGAGGAACAGATACGCAGTATTTT.

This clone came up once. CDR3 coding DNA: TGTGCCAGCAGGAGGGAAGGCTCTGGAAACACCATATATTTT. This sequence encodes CASRREGSGNTIYF. The chain uses TRBV6-5 and TRBJ1-3; D call uncertain. Trimming pared 6 bases from V and 0 bases from J, leaving 9 bases between. Germline CDR1 and CDR2: MNHEY and SVGAGI. The CDR3 extends over 14 amino acids.

This rearrangement joins TRBV15 to TRBJ2-7; unclear D gene. Germline CDR1 is LNHNV and CDR2 is YYDKDF (reference sequence). Trimming left V 1 base short and J 2 bases short, with 3 bases between. The CDR3 contains 12 residues. The chain's CDR3 is CATSRATYEQYF. The CDR3 DNA follows: TGTGCCACCAGCAGAGCCACCTACGAGCAGTACTTC.

The rearrangement uses TRBV6-1 and TRBJ1-5, with D hard to call. The CDR3 length is 16 residues. Trimming took off 1 base at V and 0 bases at J, with 10 bases between the two ends. Germline values: CDR1 MNHNS, CDR2 SASEGT. CDR3 protein: CASSEDGLYSNQPQHF. The DNA for the CDR3 is TGTGCCAGCAGTGAAGACGGACTATATAGCAATCAGCCCCAGCATTTT.

The chain joins TRBV11-2 to TRBJ1-1; 9 nucleotides agree with TRBD1. Trimming removed 6 bases from V and 8 bases from J; junction bases left unmatched: 10. CDR3 length: 14 amino acids. Per the germline V gene, CDR1 is SGHAT and CDR2 is FQNNGV. The CDR3 loop is CASRGTGTGWEAFF. CDR3 coding DNA: TGTGCCAGCAGAGGGACAGGGACGGGTTGGGAAGCTTTCTTT.

V usage is TRBV30 and J usage is TRBJ2-1; 12 bases agree with TRBD2. There are 17 residues in the CDR3. Looked up from germline, CDR1 is GTSNPN and CDR2 is SVGIG (reference sequence). V shed 5 bases and J 2 bases; nucleotides not matched to a gene: 10. In nucleotides, the CDR3 is TGTGCCTGGGGGGGGTGGCCTAGCGGGAGGGCCTACAATGAGCAGTTCTTC. Its translation is CAWGGWPSGRAYNEQFF.

The CDR3 DNA reads as TGTGCCAGCAGTTCCGGGTTCCTTAGGCCTGGAAACACCATATATTTT. Protein: CASSSGFLRPGNTIYF. The chain has TRBV6-5 and TRBJ1-3; unclear D gene. The CDR3 runs to 16 residues. From germline, CDR1 is MNHEY and CDR2 SVGAGI. The ends were cut back, 4 bases at V and 2 bases at J, with 15 bases in the middle.

The chain combines TRBV7-9 with TRBJ2-2; no clear D. In germline, CDR1 is SEHNR, CDR2 FQNEAQ (reference sequence). The CDR3 is made up of 13 amino acids. V lost 6 bases to trimming and J lost 7 bases, with 12 bases between them. The CDR3 region is CASRKIAVGELFF. CDR3 bases: TGTGCCAGCAGGAAAATAGCCGTCGGGGAGCTGTTTTTT.

This chain links TRBV7-9 with TRBJ2-7, with D perhaps TRBD2 (6 bases). Trimming shortened V by 2 bases and J by 4 bases, and 15 bases separated the two germline ends. Germline CDR1 is SEHNR and CDR2 is FQNEAQ (reference sequence). This CDR3 contains 15 residues. The CDR3 sequence: CASSLRTISSYEQYF. The CDR3 DNA is TGTGCCAGCAGCTTAAGGACTATCTCGTCATACGAGCAGTACTTC.

The gene calls are TRBV7-2 and TRBJ2-1, with D perhaps matching TRBD1 (6 bases). Germline values: CDR1 SGHTA, CDR2 FQGNSA. The CDR3 consists of 14 residues. With 3 bases removed from V and 6 bases from J, the gap between germline ends came to 12 bases. CDR3 DNA sequence: TGTGCCAGCAGCTTGGGGGTAGGGGGCAATGAGCAGTTCTTC. It is translated as CASSLGVGGNEQFF.

The chain is built from TRBV28 and TRBJ1-2, with 7 bases fitting TRBD1. CDR1 is MDHEN, CDR2 SYDVKM, per germline. V was pared by 5 bases and J by 8 bases, with 11 bases of the junction left unmatched. The CDR3 extends over 14 amino acids. CDR3 residues: CASSPPDRVGGYTF. CDR3 nucleotide sequence: TGTGCCAGCAGTCCCCCAGACAGGGTGGGAGGCTACACCTTC.

This chain links TRBV7-2 with TRBJ1-5; 8 nucleotides agree with TRBD1. The length of the CDR3 is 17 residues. Germline V gene data show CDR1 as SGHTA and CDR2 as FQGNSA. Trimming removed 0 bases from V and 6 bases from J; junction bases left unmatched: 10. CDR3 nucleotides: TGTGCCAGCAGCTTAGCGGGGGGAGGACAGGGTGGTCAGCCCCAGCATTTT. This gives the protein CASSLAGGGQGGQPQHF.

The chain couples TRBV16 to TRBJ1-5; 10 bases line up with TRBD1. Trimming at V came to 8 bases and at J to 3 bases, leaving 1 base not matched to a gene. This CDR3 has 13 amino acids. Germline CDR1 KGHSY, CDR2 FQNENV. Here the CDR3 reads CASGTGVNQPQHF. As DNA, the CDR3 is TGTGCCAGCGGGACAGGGGTCAATCAGCCCCAGCATTTT.

The chain links TRBV7-2 to TRBJ1-5; TRBD1 matches 8 bases. CDR3 length: 17 amino acids. CDR1 is SGHTA and CDR2 is FQGNSA in the germline V gene. V dropped 4 bases and J dropped 0; count of bases not matched to a gene: 8. CDR3 residues: CASSSGTGMYSNQPQHF. The CDR3 DNA reads TGTGCCAGCAGCTCCGGGACAGGAATGTATAGCAATCAGCCCCAGCATTTT.

J is TRBJ2-1 and V is TRBV7-3, with 9 bases matching TRBD2. V dropped 3 bases and J dropped 4; count of bases not matched to a gene: 4. CDR3 length equals 15 residues. Germline assignment: CDR1 SGHTA and CDR2 FQGTGA. The CDR3 bases are TGTGCCAGCAGCTTCAGCGGGGGGCGGTACAATGAGCAGTTCTTC. Translated: CASSFSGGRYNEQFF.

The J gene is TRBJ2-3, the V gene TRBV2, with 7 positions matching TRBD2. The V segment lost 6 bases and the J segment 0 bases; nucleotides outside the gene matches: 3. This CDR3 is built from 14 residues. The germline V gene has CDR1 SNHLY and CDR2 FYNNEI. CDR3 DNA: TGTGCCAGCAGCCGGGACTATAGCACAGATACGCAGTATTTT. This translates into CASSRDYSTDTQYF. Based on the CDR3 plus reference TRBV2 and TRBJ2-3, the full variable domain is EPEVTQTPSHQVTQMGQEVILRCVPISNHLYFYWYRQILGQKVEFLVSFYNNEISEKSEIFDDQFSVERPDGSNFTLKIRSTKLEDSAMYFCASSRDYSTDTQYFGPGTRLTVL.

The gene calls are TRBV30 and TRBJ1-5; TRBD1 agrees at 8 bases. Germline CDR1 GTSNPN, CDR2 SVGIG (reference sequence). The CDR3 has 19 amino acids. Unmatched junction bases numbered 13, after V lost 0 bases and J lost 0 bases. The CDR3 sequence: CAWSVERRTGMDSNQPQHF. The CDR3 region has the DNA TGTGCCTGGAGTGTAGAGCGTCGGACAGGGATGGATAGCAATCAGCCCCAGCATTTT.

The V gene is TRBV28, the J gene TRBJ1-2; TRBD1 aligns across 8 bases. The CDR3 runs 12 residues. Germline CDR1 is MDHEN and CDR2 is SYDVKM. The trim removed 8 bases at V and 7 bases at J, leaving 6 bases unmatched. The CDR3 bases are TGTGCCAGCGCCCAGGGGGCAGGTGGCTACACCTTC. Translation: CASAQGAGGYTF.

The rearrangement uses TRBV28 and TRBJ2-1; 8 positions match TRBD2. The CDR3 contains 15 residues. The germline gives CDR1 MDHEN, CDR2 SYDVKM. With 5 bases clipped from V and 5 bases from J, the junction kept 8 bases outside the gene matches. CDR3 in DNA: TGTGCCAGCAGTCCCCCTAGCGGGTCTAACAATGAGCAGTTCTTC. Translation gives CASSPPSGSNNEQFF.

The CDR3 loop reads CASSFQTGGETQYF. DNA for the CDR3: TGTGCCAGCAGCTTTCAGACTGGGGGGGAGACCCAGTACTTC. The J gene is TRBJ2-5, the V gene TRBV7-9, with D possibly TRBD2 on 6 matching bases. V lost 3 bases and J 5 bases, leaving 13 bases between the germline ends. Germline-derived CDR1 and CDR2 are SEHNR and FQNEAQ (reference sequence). This CDR3 comprises 14 residues. Looking up the rest from reference TRBV7-9 and TRBJ2-5 gives the full variable domain: DTGVSQNPRHKITKRGQNVTFRCDPISEHNRLYWYRQTLGQGPEFLTYFQNEAQLEKSRLLSDRFSAERPKGSFSTLEIQRTEQGDSAMYLCASSFQTGGETQYFGPGTRLLVL.

This chain uses TRBV28 with TRBJ2-5, with a weak D call TRBD1 (5 bases). The better agreement between TRBJ2-7 and the DNA end casts doubt on the J call. Germline V gene lookup returns CDR1 MDHEN and CDR2 SYDVKM. CDR3 length equals 14 residues. CDR3 DNA sequence: TGTGCCAGCAGCTTACCTCAGGGCTCCTACGAGCAGTACTTC. It encodes CASSLPQGSYEQYF.

The rearrangement joins TRBV4-1 to TRBJ2-3; TRBD2 aligns across 9 bases. The CDR3 has 15 residues. Germline V gene lookup returns CDR1 MGHRA and CDR2 YSYEKL. Germline trimming cut 9 bases from V and 2 bases from J; bases unmatched to any gene: 9. This CDR3 is CASRRGRDYTDTQYF. The DNA of the CDR3 is TGCGCCAGTAGACGCGGGAGGGATTACACAGATACGCAGTATTTT.

This clone has just one count. The chain carries TRBV30 and TRBJ1-3; no clear D. With 3 bases removed from V and 0 bases from J, the gap between germline ends came to 18 bases. Germline V gene lookup returns CDR1 GTSNPN and CDR2 SVGIG (reference sequence). This CDR3 contains 17 residues. For the CDR3, the DNA is TGTGCCTGGAGAAAAAGTCGTACAGCCAACTCTGGAAACACCATATATTTT. It yields the protein CAWRKSRTANSGNTIYF.